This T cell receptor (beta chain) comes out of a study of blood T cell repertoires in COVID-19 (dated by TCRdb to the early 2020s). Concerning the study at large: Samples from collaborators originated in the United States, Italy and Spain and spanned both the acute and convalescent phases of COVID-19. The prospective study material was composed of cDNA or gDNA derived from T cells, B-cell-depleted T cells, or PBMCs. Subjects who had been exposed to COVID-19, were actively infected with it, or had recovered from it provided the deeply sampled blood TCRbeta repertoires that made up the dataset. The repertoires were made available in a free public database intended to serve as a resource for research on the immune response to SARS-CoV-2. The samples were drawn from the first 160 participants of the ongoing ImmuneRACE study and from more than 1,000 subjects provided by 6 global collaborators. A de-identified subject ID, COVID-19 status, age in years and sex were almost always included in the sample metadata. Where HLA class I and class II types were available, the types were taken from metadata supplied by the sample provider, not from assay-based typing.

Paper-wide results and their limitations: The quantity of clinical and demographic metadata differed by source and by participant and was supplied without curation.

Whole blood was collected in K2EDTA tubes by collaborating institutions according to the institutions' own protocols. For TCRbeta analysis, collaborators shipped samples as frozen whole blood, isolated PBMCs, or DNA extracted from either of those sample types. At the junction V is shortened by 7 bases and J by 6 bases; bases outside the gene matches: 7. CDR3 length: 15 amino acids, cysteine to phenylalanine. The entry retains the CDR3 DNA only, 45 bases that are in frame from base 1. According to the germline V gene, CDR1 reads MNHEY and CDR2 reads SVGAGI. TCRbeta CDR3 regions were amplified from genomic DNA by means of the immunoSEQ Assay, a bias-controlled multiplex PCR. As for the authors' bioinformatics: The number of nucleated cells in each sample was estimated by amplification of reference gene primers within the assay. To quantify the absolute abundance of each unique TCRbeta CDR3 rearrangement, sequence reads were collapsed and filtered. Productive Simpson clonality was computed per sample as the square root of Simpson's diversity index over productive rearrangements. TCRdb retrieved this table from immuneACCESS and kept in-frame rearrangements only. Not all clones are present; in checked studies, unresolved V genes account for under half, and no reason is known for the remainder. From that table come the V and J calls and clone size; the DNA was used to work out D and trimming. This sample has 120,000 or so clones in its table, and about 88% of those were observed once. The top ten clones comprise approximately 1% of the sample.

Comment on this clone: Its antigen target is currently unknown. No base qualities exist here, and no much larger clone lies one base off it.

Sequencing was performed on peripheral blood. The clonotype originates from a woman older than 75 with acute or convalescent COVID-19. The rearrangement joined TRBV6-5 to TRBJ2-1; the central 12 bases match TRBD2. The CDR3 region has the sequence CASTPRLAGVNEQFF. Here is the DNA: TGTGCCAGCACCCCCAGACTAGCGGGGGTCAATGAGCAGTTCTTC.